This T cell receptor (beta chain) was recovered during a study of CD8 T cells in ankylosing spondylitis. Study-wide findings and caveats: Matched ankylosing spondylitis synovial fluid reportedly showed significant enrichment of disease-linked clones.

At least ten counts were recorded for this clonotype. The antigen is not known. CDR3 length: 13 residues. The V segment lost 10 bases and the J segment 6 bases; nucleotides outside the gene matches: 6. Germline CDR1 SGHTA, CDR2 FQGNSA. TCRdb recomputed calls from the 5' RACE reads with MiXCR, one row per CDR3 protein. The sample holds roughly 150,000 distinct CDR3 sequences, roughly a third seen once. The rearrangement joins TRBV7-2 to TRBJ2-3; 11 nucleotides agree with TRBD2. Sequenced sample: synovial fluid, either unsorted or a sorted T cell fraction (not recorded which). The source is a male donor with ankylosing spondylitis. Written as DNA, the CDR3 is TGTGCCACCCAACTAGCGGGAGTGGATACGCAGTATTTT. Encoded protein: CATQLAGVDTQYF.